The 5 T cell receptor beta chains reported below all come from one sample, sequenced in a study of blood T cell repertoires in COVID-19. Clones were read by immunoSEQ multiplex PCR, and TCRdb kept only the in-frame ones, dropping some. The sample holds 180,000 or so clones, 89% seen once. Sequencing was carried out using PBMCs or T cells enriched from blood (not recorded which). Every receptor here comes from a woman between 40 and 55 years old with acute COVID-19.

The chain is built from TRBV12-3 or TRBV12-4 and TRBJ2-7; TRBD2 might be the D (6 bases). CDR3 size: 13 residues. Trimming stripped 3 bases from V and 6 bases from J, with 12 bases between. The DNA for the CDR3 is TGTGCCAGCAGTTTGACGGGAGATGGCGAGCAGTACTTC. It is translated as CASSLTGDGEQYF.

The rearrangement joins TRBV5-1 to TRBJ2-3, with TRBD2 matching over 10 bases. The CDR3 is 19 residues long. Germline lookup yields CDR1 SGHRS and CDR2 YFSETQ. The V gene end was trimmed by 7 bases and the J gene end by 3 bases; junction bases not matched to a gene: 20. DNA of the CDR3: TGCGCCAGCCGTACGACTCGTTCTATCGGGACTAGCGATACAGATACGCAGTATTTT. Residues: CASRTTRSIGTSDTDTQYF.

This chain links TRBV18 with TRBJ1-2, with TRBD1 matching over 7 bases. In germline, CDR1 is KGHSH, CDR2 LQKENI. The CDR3 is 13 residues long. With 5 bases clipped from V and 3 bases from J, the junction kept 3 bases outside the gene matches. The CDR3 DNA follows: TGTGCCAGCTCAACCACAGGGGACTATGGCTACACCTTC. As protein: CASSTTGDYGYTF. Using reference TRBV18 and TRBJ1-2 for the parts outside the CDR3, the full variable domain is NAGVMQNPRHLVRRRGQEARLRCSPMKGHSHVYWYRQLPEEGLKFMVYLQKENIIDESGMPKERFSAEFPKEGPSILRIQQVVRGDSAAYFCASSTTGDYGYTFGSGTRLTVV.

The chain links TRBV7-9 to TRBJ1-1, with TRBD1 matching 9 bases. This CDR3 contains 16 residues. The J segment lost 4 bases and the V segment lost 3 bases, leaving 9 bases of the junction unmatched. Per germline, CDR1 SEHNR and CDR2 FQNEAQ (reference sequence). CDR3 in amino acids: CASSFTQGARGTEAFF. For the CDR3, the DNA is TGTGCCAGCAGCTTCACACAGGGGGCGCGGGGCACTGAAGCTTTCTTT.

The V call is TRBV30, the J call TRBJ2-5, with TRBD1 matching over 8 bases. The ends lost 3 bases at V and 2 bases at J; junction bases unmatched: 2. Germline CDR1 is GTSNPN and CDR2 is SVGIG (reference sequence). This CDR3 is 13 amino acids long. CDR3: CAWSDRGQETQYF. In DNA form, the CDR3 reads TGTGCCTGGAGCGACAGGGGTCAAGAGACCCAGTACTTC.